This T cell receptor beta chain appears in the sequencing data of a study of blood T cell repertoires in COVID-19. This CDR3 contains 15 residues. CDR1 is SGHVS, CDR2 FQNEAQ, per germline. The V segment lost 4 bases and the J segment 4 bases; nucleotides outside the gene matches: 10. The method was immunoSEQ multiplex PCR; TCRdb's version includes in-frame clones alone and lacks a portion of them. The sample lists more than 200,000 clones, approximately 81% occurring once. The chain has TRBV7-8 and TRBJ2-7, with 7 bases identical to TRBD2. This sequence originates from a man aged 60-69 years with acute or convalescent COVID-19. The sequenced material came from peripheral blood. CDR3 loop: CASSSFAGTIYEQYF. In DNA, the CDR3 is TGTGCCAGCAGCTCATTTGCCGGGACTATTTACGAGCAGTACTTC.